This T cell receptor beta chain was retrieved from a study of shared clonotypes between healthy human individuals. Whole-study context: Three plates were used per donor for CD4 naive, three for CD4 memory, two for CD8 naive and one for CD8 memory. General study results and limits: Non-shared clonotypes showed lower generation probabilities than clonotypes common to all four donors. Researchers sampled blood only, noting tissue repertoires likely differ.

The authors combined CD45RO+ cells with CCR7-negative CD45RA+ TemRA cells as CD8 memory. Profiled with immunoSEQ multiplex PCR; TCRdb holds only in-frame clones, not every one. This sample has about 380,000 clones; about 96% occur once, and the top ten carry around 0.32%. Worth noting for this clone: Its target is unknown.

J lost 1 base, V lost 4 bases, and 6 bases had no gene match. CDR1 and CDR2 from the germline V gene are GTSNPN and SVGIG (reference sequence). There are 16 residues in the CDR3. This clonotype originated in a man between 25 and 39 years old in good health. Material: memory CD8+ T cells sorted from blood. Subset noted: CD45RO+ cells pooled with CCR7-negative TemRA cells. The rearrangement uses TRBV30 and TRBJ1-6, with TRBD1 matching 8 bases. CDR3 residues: CAWTGTGDSYNSPLHF. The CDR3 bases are TGTGCCTGGACTGGGACAGGAGATTCCTATAATTCACCCCTCCACTTT.